This T cell receptor beta chain was found in a study of metastatic and nonmetastatic thyroid tumors. The overall study: A comparison of repertoires was made across blood and tumor or nodule tissue from malignant and benign thyroid patients.

The CDR3 contains 8 residues. Germline values: CDR1 SNHLY, CDR2 FYNNEI. Study-wide points: The study reportedly found significantly higher TCR beta diversity in malignant thyroid tumors than benign nodules, in blood and tumor.

A few counts support this clone. Its specificity is unknown. Its ends do not fully match the called genes, so a read error is possible. Each patient went into thyroid surgery without having received any treatment. Per the original methods: Clinicopathological groups supplied CDR3 differences that were used to build a distant-metastasis classifier for papillary thyroid cancer. TCRdb reanalyzed the PCR reads via MiXCR. The V and J calls were not made by the authors but by TCRdb's processing. The data hold 15,000 to 20,000 clones, with around a quarter observed a single time. This clonotype was obtained from a female donor with papillary thyroid cancer or a benign thyroid nodule (not recorded which). Some clones in this sample may be carry-over from other donors' samples. V usage is TRBV2 and J usage is TRBJ1-1; D gene uncertain. Sequenced material: tumor tissue. CDR3 bases: TGTGCCAGCACTGAAGCTTTCTTT. It encodes CASTEAFF.